This T cell receptor beta chain came from a study of cytomegalovirus exposure and HLA in healthy donors. Study results and caveats: In a later analysis, a missense DCLRE1C variant was linked to TCR beta V- and J-gene trimming.

Points on this clone: Its antigen is not identified.

The primer mix had 60 Vbeta and 13 Jbeta primers. As handled by the study authors: Unique TCR beta chains numbered about 80 million in a later analysis, with roughly 10 million shared. The protocol was immunoSEQ multiplex PCR, while the TCRdb copy is restricted to in-frame clones and leaves out a portion. That table is the source of V, J and clone size, and D and trimming were worked out from the DNA. The repertoire holds 150,000 to 200,000 clones, with around three quarters as singletons. The CDR3 is 14 amino acids. Trimming at V came to 3 bases and at J to 8 bases, leaving 6 bases not matched to a gene. Germline V gene lookup returns CDR1 SGHRS and CDR2 YFSETQ.

The chain couples TRBV5-1 to TRBJ2-4; TRBD1 matches at 9 bases. The sample consisted of PBMCs. The source is a man aged 25 to 45 in good health and CMV-seronegative. The CDR3 loop is CASSSGQGGDIQYF. DNA of the CDR3: TGCGCCAGCAGCTCGGGACAGGGTGGGGACATTCAGTACTTC.